This T cell receptor (beta chain) was captured by sequencing in a study of regulatory T cells in long-lasting Graves disease. Study conclusions and caveats: The TCR repertoire of persistent Graves' patients was less diverse than that of newly diagnosed ones.

Sequencing libraries for TCR beta were prepared with iRepertoire HTBI primers and Arm-PCR of CDR3 regions. One entry per CDR3 protein results from TCRdb running MiXCR on the multiplex PCR reads. The data contain around 430,000 distinct CDR3 sequences, 20% to 25% of them singletons. Worth noting for this clonotype: Its antigen is not identified.

Time point meaning: persistent/refractory GD, antithyroid drugs over 5 years with positive TRAb. TCR sequences were obtained from RNA taken from PBMCs. The length of the CDR3 is 13 residues. CDR1 and CDR2 from the germline V gene are GTSNPN and SVGIG (reference sequence). V lost 4 bases, J lost 8 bases, and 17 bases lay in between. The sequence was obtained from a female donor with Graves disease. J is TRBJ1-2 and V is TRBV30; D possibly corresponds to TRBD1 (6 bases). Sequences were derived from peripheral blood mononuclear cells (PBMCs), sampled when the disease was refractory, from a patient treated with antithyroid drugs. The CDR3: CAWTPGAGKGYTF. The CDR3 DNA is TGTGCCTGGACTCCAGGGGCAGGGAAGGGCTACACCTTC.